The 23 T cell receptor beta chains below were found in one sample sequenced in a study of control samples from healthy donors and cancer patients. Assay: immunoSEQ multiplex PCR; the TCRdb copy retains only in-frame clones and omits some. The sample carries about 44,000 clones, roughly 86% recorded once. The specimen sequenced was PBMCs. The receptors originated from a woman aged 55 to 70 with lung cancer.

The chain employs TRBV4-1 and TRBJ2-3; 11 positions match TRBD2. CDR3 length: 16 residues. V trimming: 2 bases; J trimming: 0 bases; junction bases outside the gene matches: 1. The germline CDR1 and CDR2 sequences are MGHRA and YSYEKL. DNA of the CDR3: TGCGCCAGCAGCCAACTAGCGGGGGGTAGCACAGATACGCAGTATTTT. Amino acid sequence: CASSQLAGGSTDTQYF.

The rearrangement uses TRBV18 and TRBJ2-7; 8 positions match TRBD2. J was trimmed by 0 bases and V by 5 bases; bases with no gene match: 6. The CDR3 has 15 amino acids. Germline V CDR1 and CDR2: KGHSH, LQKENI. CDR3 loop: CASSVSGASSYEQYF. The CDR3 DNA reads as TGTGCCAGCTCAGTTAGCGGGGCTAGCTCCTACGAGCAGTACTTC.

The CDR3 nucleotides read TGTGCCAGCAGCGCCGGGGGGCGGAGCACAGATACGCAGTATTTT. The encoded protein is CASSAGGRSTDTQYF. The V gene is TRBV5-4, the J gene TRBJ2-3, with a weak D call TRBD2 (7 bases). Germline V gene data show CDR1 as SGHNT and CDR2 as YYREEE (reference sequence). V was clipped by 4 bases and J by 0 bases, with 12 bases between them. This CDR3 comprises 15 residues.

This chain uses TRBV7-9 with TRBJ1-1; the D is unclear. In germline, CDR1 is SEHNR, CDR2 FQNEAQ (reference sequence). V was pared by 6 bases and J by 3 bases, with 8 bases between. This CDR3 spans 12 amino acids. The CDR3 here is CASRLLHTEAFF. CDR3 nucleotides: TGTGCCAGCAGACTACTACACACTGAAGCTTTCTTT.

The V gene is TRBV5-1, the J gene TRBJ1-2; 10 nucleotides agree with TRBD1. CDR1 and CDR2 (germline): SGHRS, YFSETQ. Germline trimming cut 4 bases from V and 3 bases from J; bases unmatched to any gene: 3. CDR3 length equals 14 residues. The CDR3 reads CASSTDRGDYGYTF. The CDR3 DNA reads TGCGCCAGCAGCACGGACAGGGGGGACTATGGCTACACCTTC.

The sample holds one count of this clone. The chain recombines TRBV6-2 or TRBV6-3 with TRBJ2-7; 9 bases are a match to TRBD1. There are 16 residues in the CDR3. Germline V gene sequence: CDR1 MNHEY, CDR2 SVGEGT. Trimming took 2 bases from V and 0 from J; bases not matched to a gene: 5. The CDR3 loop reads CASSYQGGQGSYEQYF. The CDR3 coding sequence is TGTGCCAGCAGTTACCAGGGGGGACAGGGCTCCTACGAGCAGTACTTC.

The rearrangement links TRBV5-1 to TRBJ1-4; no reliable D call. The V end lost 0 bases, the J end lost 3 bases, and 9 bases lay between the germline ends. The CDR3 covers 15 residues. Per the germline V gene, CDR1 is SGHRS and CDR2 is YFSETQ. The CDR3 loop reads CASSLEGFANEKLFF. The CDR3 DNA follows: TGCGCCAGCAGCTTGGAAGGATTCGCTAATGAAAAACTGTTTTTT.

This clone turned up a few times. The chain couples TRBV23-1 to TRBJ2-7; TRBD1 matches at 9 bases. TRBV23-1 is given ORF status, its function remaining uncertain. V lost 6 bases to trimming and J lost 4 bases; unmatched junction nucleotides: 10. The CDR3 is 15 residues long. The CDR3 DNA reads as TGCGCCAGCAGCCTCCCCCAGGACAGGGGTTACGAGCAGTACTTC. Its protein product is CASSLPQDRGYEQYF.

This chain connects TRBV18 to TRBJ1-2; D may be TRBD1 (6 bases). CDR1 KGHSH and CDR2 LQKENI come from the germline V gene. V was clipped by 2 bases and J by 6 bases, with 13 bases between them. The CDR3 covers 14 residues. CDR3 region: CASSPIQGRDGYTF. CDR3 DNA: TGTGCCAGCTCACCAATTCAGGGGCGTGATGGCTACACCTTC.

The chain uses TRBV28 and TRBJ1-5; D uncertain. The V gene lost 8 bases and the J gene lost 4 bases, with 18 bases spanning the gap. The CDR3 length is 15 residues. The germline V gene has CDR1 MDHEN and CDR2 SYDVKM. CDR3 sequence reads: CASSLHPPWNQPQHF. In DNA form, the CDR3 reads TGTGCCAGCTCTCTTCATCCTCCCTGGAATCAGCCCCAGCATTTT.

This rearrangement joins TRBV5-5 to TRBJ2-7, with TRBD2 as a possible D gene (6 bases). This CDR3 contains 15 residues. V was trimmed by 2 bases and J by 6 bases, leaving 18 bases between them. Germline values: CDR1 SGHKS, CDR2 YYEKEE (reference sequence). CDR3 region: CASSFGGSGTREQYF. CDR3 bases: TGTGCCAGCAGCTTCGGTGGTAGCGGTACCCGCGAGCAGTACTTC.

The chain carries TRBV5-1 and TRBJ2-7; tentatively, D is TRBD2 (6 bases). Trimming took off 0 bases at V and 3 bases at J, with 13 bases between the two ends. This CDR3 is 15 amino acids long. Germline CDR1 is SGHRS and CDR2 is YFSETQ. CDR3 protein: CASSLDLARYYEQYF. CDR3 sequence (DNA): TGCGCCAGCAGCTTGGACCTAGCGCGATACTACGAGCAGTACTTC. Full variable domain (missing parts from reference TRBV5-1 and TRBJ2-7): KAGVTQTPRYLIKTRGQQVTLSCSPISGHRSVSWYQQTPGQGLQFLFEYFSETQRNKGNFPGRFSGRQFSNSRSEMNVSTLELGDSALYLCASSLDLARYYEQYFGPGTRLTVT.

As regards this clone: At one boundary the junction diverges from the germline segment, which might be a read error. This chain joins TRBV2 and TRBJ2-7, with TRBD1 matching over 8 bases. In germline, CDR1 is SNHLY, CDR2 FYNNEI. CDR3 length: 11 amino acids. This CDR3 is CASSEDYRGVF. The CDR3 DNA follows: TGTGCCAGCAGTGAAGATTACAGGGGGGTTTTC.

The chain is built from TRBV5-5 and TRBJ2-1; D is unresolved. Trimming removed 2 bases at V and 3 bases at J, with 3 bases between. The CDR3 covers 12 residues. The germline V gene encodes CDR1 SGHKS and CDR2 YYEKEE (reference sequence). The CDR3 here is CASSLNYNEQFF. CDR3 DNA: TGTGCCAGCAGCTTAAACTACAATGAGCAGTTCTTC.

The rearrangement links TRBV6-2 or TRBV6-3 to TRBJ2-1; D might be TRBD2 (6 bases). V was clipped by 6 bases and J by 5 bases, with 17 bases between them. The CDR3 contains 15 residues. CDR1 and CDR2 (germline): MNHEY, SVGEGT. CDR3 sequence (DNA): TGTGCCAGCAGCTCCTGGGGGGACGGAAACAATGAGCAGTTCTTC. Protein sequence: CASSSWGDGNNEQFF.

This clone was counted a single time. J is TRBJ2-4 and V is TRBV7-2; D might be TRBD1 (5 bases). The germline gives CDR1 SGHTA, CDR2 FQGNSA. V was clipped by 1 base and J by 5 bases, with 18 bases between them. This CDR3 has 17 amino acids. Here the CDR3 reads CASSLVIGRDVENIQYF. The DNA of the CDR3 is TGTGCCAGCAGCTTAGTGATCGGCAGGGATGTTGAAAACATTCAGTACTTC. Looking up the rest from reference TRBV7-2 and TRBJ2-4 gives the full variable domain: GAGVSQSPSNKVTEKGKDVELRCDPISGHTALYWYRQSLGQGLEFLIYFQGNSAPDKSGLPSDRFSAERTGGSVSTLTIQRTQQEDSAVYLCASSLVIGRDVENIQYFGAGTRLSVL.

This chain connects TRBV7-9 to TRBJ2-7; 10 bases are a match to TRBD1. V lost 5 bases and J lost 1; bases outside the gene matches: 8. There are 16 residues in the CDR3. Germline V gene data show CDR1 as SEHNR and CDR2 as FQNEAQ (reference sequence). The CDR3 DNA sequence: TGTGCCAGCAGCCAATATCGACAGGGGGCATCCTACGAGCAGTACTTC. Amino acid sequence: CASSQYRQGASYEQYF. Combining the CDR3 with reference TRBV7-9 and TRBJ2-7 gives the whole variable domain DTGVSQNPRHKITKRGQNVTFRCDPISEHNRLYWYRQTLGQGPEFLTYFQNEAQLEKSRLLSDRFSAERPKGSFSTLEIQRTEQGDSAMYLCASSQYRQGASYEQYFGPGTRLTVT.

The CDR3 DNA reads TGTGCCAGCGAGTTTCAGGGCTATGAGCAGTTCTTC. Protein sequence: CASEFQGYEQFF. The chain uses TRBV21-1 and TRBJ2-1; TRBD1 is the table's D call, not checked against the DNA. TRBV21-1 constitutes a pseudogene. This CDR3 spans 12 amino acids.

V and J are TRBV11-2 and TRBJ2-1, with D unclear. The germline V gene encodes CDR1 SGHAT and CDR2 FQNNGV. Trimming removed 1 base from V and 15 bases from J, with 10 bases in between. This CDR3 has 11 amino acids. The CDR3 is CASSLVELPFF. As DNA, the CDR3 is TGTGCCAGCAGCTTAGTTGAGCTTCCGTTCTTC.

V and J are TRBV6-1 and TRBJ2-7, with 8 bases that match TRBD1. Germline V lookup: CDR1 MNHNS, CDR2 SASEGT. After removal of 2 bases from V and 7 bases from J, the junction contained 7 bases not matched to a gene. This CDR3 is 14 amino acids long. The CDR3: CASSETRTGSEQYF. CDR3 in DNA: TGTGCCAGCAGTGAAACCAGGACAGGGTCGGAGCAGTACTTC.

This clone was seen a single time. The rearrangement uses TRBV4-3 and TRBJ2-1; no definite D call. Germline V lookup: CDR1 LGHNA, CDR2 YSLEER. V was pared by 0 bases and J by 6 bases, with 12 bases between. The length of the CDR3 is 15 residues. The CDR3 region is CASSQETTWGNEQFF. The CDR3, as DNA: TGCGCCAGCAGCCAAGAAACGACATGGGGCAATGAGCAGTTCTTC.

This clone has more than one count but fewer than ten. The V call is TRBV24-1, the J call TRBJ2-6; D perhaps matches TRBD1 (5 bases). With 4 bases removed from V and 0 bases from J, the gap between germline ends came to 9 bases. Germline V gene data show CDR1 as KGHDR and CDR2 as SFDVKD. The CDR3 is 16 amino acids. The CDR3 sequence: CATSERQISGANVLTF. CDR3 nucleotides: TGTGCCACCAGTGAGAGACAGATCTCTGGGGCCAACGTCCTGACTTTC.

The V call is TRBV7-3, the J call TRBJ2-3, with 8 positions matching TRBD2. The CDR3 contains 16 residues. Trimming at V came to 5 bases and at J to 6 bases, leaving 13 bases not matched to a gene. Per the germline V gene, CDR1 is SGHTA and CDR2 is FQGTGA. CDR3 sequence: CASSALAGPLEDTQYF. The DNA for the CDR3 is TGTGCCAGCAGCGCCCTAGCGGGCCCCTTGGAGGATACGCAGTATTTT.